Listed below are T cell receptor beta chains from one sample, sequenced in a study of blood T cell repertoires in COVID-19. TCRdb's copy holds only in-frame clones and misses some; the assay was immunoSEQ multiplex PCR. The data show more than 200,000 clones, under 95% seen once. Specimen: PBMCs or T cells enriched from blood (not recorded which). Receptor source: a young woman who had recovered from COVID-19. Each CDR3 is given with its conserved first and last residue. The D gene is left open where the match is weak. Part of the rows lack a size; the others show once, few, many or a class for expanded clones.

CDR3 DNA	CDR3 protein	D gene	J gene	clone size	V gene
TGTGCCAGCAGACCGACAGCGTACAATGAGCAGTTCTTC	CASRPTAYNEQFF	NA	TRBJ2-1	NA	TRBV7-9
TGTGCCAGCAGTACCGGAAAGCGGGAGACCCAGTACTTC	CASSTGKRETQYF	NA	TRBJ2-5	many	TRBV6-5
TGTGCCAGCAGCCCCCGACTAGCGAACAACAATGAGCAGTTCTTC	CASSPRLANNNEQFF	TRBD2	TRBJ2-1	NA	TRBV27
TGCGCCAGCAGGTCCCCAGCGAGCAATGAGCAGTTCTTC	CASRSPASNEQFF	NA	TRBJ2-1	NA	TRBV5-1
TGTGCCAGAAGCCCCCCAGCGGACAGGGAGACCTACGAGCAGTACTTC	CARSPPADRETYEQYF	TRBD1	TRBJ2-7	NA	TRBV5-3
TGTGCCAGCAGTGTTTTGAGGGTCTCCTATAATTCACCCCTCCACTTT	CASSVLRVSYNSPLHF	NA	TRBJ1-6	NA	TRBV2
TGTGCCAGCAGCCTAGATGTCAGGGTTGGAAACACCATATATTTT	CASSLDVRVGNTIYF	NA	TRBJ1-3	NA	TRBV3-1/TRBV3-2
TGTGCCAGCAGCCCGTACAGGGCGAGCACCGGGGAGCTGTTTTTT	CASSPYRASTGELFF	NA	TRBJ2-2	NA	TRBV7-6
TGTGCTAGTGGTTTGTCAGAGGGCGGCGCTTTCTTT	CASGLSEGGAFF	NA	TRBJ1-1	NA	TRBV12-5
TGTGCCAGCAGTACGGGTGGAGGCGGCACTGAAGCTTTCTTT	CASSTGGGGTEAFF	NA	TRBJ1-1	NA	TRBV28
TGTGCCAGCAGCTTAGCAGTATCCCACTATGCGACTAATAATTCACCCCTCCACTTT	CASSLAVSHYATNNSPLHF	NA	TRBJ1-6	NA	TRBV5-5
TGTGCCAGAAGCTTCAGGACAGGACGCCATCAGCCCCAGCATTTT	CARSFRTGRHQPQHF	TRBD1	TRBJ1-5	NA	TRBV5-3
TGTGCCAGCAGCTTAGTTCCAGCGGGGGATACATCGTTTTTT	CASSLVPAGDTSFF	TRBD2	TRBJ2-2	NA	TRBV7-2
TGTGCCAGCAGCCCGCGGACAGGTCGAAATGAAAAACTGTTTTTT	CASSPRTGRNEKLFF	TRBD1	TRBJ1-4	once	TRBV7-6
TGCGCCAGCAGCTTGCGGGACAGGGCCACAAGGGGCACTGAAGCTTTCTTT	CASSLRDRATRGTEAFF	TRBD1	TRBJ1-1	NA	TRBV5-1
TGTGCCAGCAGTGTGGGGACAGGGGGATTCAATCAGCCCCAGCATTTT	CASSVGTGGFNQPQHF	TRBD1	TRBJ1-5	NA	TRBV28
TGTGCCAGCAGTGACAGGTTGAGGGTCACAGATACGCAGTATTTT	CASSDRLRVTDTQYF	NA	TRBJ2-3	NA	TRBV6-4
TGTGCCAGCGGTACAGGGAACACCGGGGAGCTGTTTTTT	CASGTGNTGELFF	NA	TRBJ2-2	NA	TRBV3-1/TRBV3-2
TGTGCCAGCAGCGTAAGTCCTAGTCTTCGTGAGCAGTTCTTC	CASSVSPSLREQFF	NA	TRBJ2-1	NA	TRBV9
TGTGCCAGCATAGACAGCAGTAACTATGGCTACACCTTC	CASIDSSNYGYTF	NA	TRBJ1-2	NA	TRBV25-1
TGTGCCAGCAGTCCCTGGCGGGAGCATATAGATACGCAGTATTTT	CASSPWREHIDTQYF	TRBD2	TRBJ2-3	NA	TRBV3-1/TRBV3-2
TGCGCCAGCAAGCTAGCGGGAGACCCCACAGATACGCAGTATTTT	CASKLAGDPTDTQYF	TRBD2	TRBJ2-3	NA	TRBV5-1
TGTGCCAGCAGAGACGCAGGGGATAACTATGGCTACACCTTC	CASRDAGDNYGYTF	NA	TRBJ1-2	NA	TRBV2
TGCGCCAGCTTCGCCCGGACAGGGGCCGTCTCTGGGGCCAACGTCCTGACTTTC	CASFARTGAVSGANVLTF	TRBD1	TRBJ2-6	NA	TRBV10-1
TGTGCCAGCAGCGTAGGAATGGGGGGGACTAGCGGGAACACCGGGGAGCTGTTTTTT	CASSVGMGGTSGNTGELFF	TRBD2	TRBJ2-2	NA	TRBV9
TGCGCCAGCAGCCCGGTTTCAGGGAAAGGAGACTATGGCTACACCTTC	CASSPVSGKGDYGYTF	NA	TRBJ1-2	NA	TRBV4-3
TGTGCCAGCAGCTCGAAGGGGCTCAACACAGATACGCAGTATTTT	CASSSKGLNTDTQYF	NA	TRBJ2-3	NA	TRBV7-2
TGCGCCAGCAGCATCGACAGGGATGACGCACCCCTCCACTTT	CASSIDRDDAPLHF	TRBD1	TRBJ1-6	NA	TRBV5-1
TGTGCCAGCAGCTTAGGGGTAGCGGCCCAAGAGACCCAGTACTTC	CASSLGVAAQETQYF	NA	TRBJ2-5	NA	TRBV11-3
TGTGCCAGCAGAAGACCGGGACTAGTGGACAATGAGCAGTTCTTC	CASRRPGLVDNEQFF	TRBD2	TRBJ2-1	NA	TRBV2
TGTGCCAGCAGTTACCCTCCCACAGGGGAGCTAGGGGCTAATTCACCCCTCCACTTT	CASSYPPTGELGANSPLHF	TRBD1	TRBJ1-6	NA	TRBV6-2/TRBV6-3
TGTGCCAGCAGCCAGGGCCCGCGAGCCACAGAGACCCAGTACTTC	CASSQGPRATETQYF	NA	TRBJ2-5	NA	TRBV3-1/TRBV3-2
TGTGCCAGCAGATCACGGACTAGCGGGGTTGTAGGGGAGCTGTTTTTT	CASRSRTSGVVGELFF	TRBD2	TRBJ2-2	NA	TRBV5-4
TGTGCCACCAGTGACCGGGTCAGAAGCCAGCCCCAGCATTTT	CATSDRVRSQPQHF	NA	TRBJ1-5	NA	TRBV24-1
TGTGCCAGTACCTATGGGCGGGGGCAGGCCGGTATGAACACTGAAGCTTTCTTT	CASTYGRGQAGMNTEAFF	NA	TRBJ1-1	NA	TRBV19
TGTGCCAGCAGACTAACAGGGAAGGGGAATGAAAAACTGTTTTTT	CASRLTGKGNEKLFF	NA	TRBJ1-4	once	TRBV6-5
TGTGCCAGCAGTGAAAGGGGAGGGATGAATGAGCAGTTCTTC	CASSERGGMNEQFF	TRBD2	TRBJ2-1	NA	TRBV2
TGTGCCAGCAGTGAATCTGGGCAGTTCCAAGAGACCCAGTACTTC	CASSESGQFQETQYF	NA	TRBJ2-5	NA	TRBV6-1
TGCGCCAGCAGCTTGGTAGGCACAGATACGCAGTATTTT	CASSLVGTDTQYF	NA	TRBJ2-3	NA	TRBV5-1
TGTGCCACCATGCCGAGCCCAGGAAACACCATATATTTT	CATMPSPGNTIYF	NA	TRBJ1-3	NA	TRBV27
TGTGCCAGCAGCCTAAGACTAGCGGGGGACTACGAGCAGTACTTC	CASSLRLAGDYEQYF	TRBD2	TRBJ2-7	NA	TRBV7-2
TGTGCCAGCAGCCAAGTACCGGGACTAGGGTTCTTC	CASSQVPGLGFF	TRBD2	TRBJ2-1	NA	TRBV3-1/TRBV3-2
TGTGCCAGCAGCTTACAGGAAATCGCTGCCCAGAATCAGCCCCAGCATTTT	CASSLQEIAAQNQPQHF	NA	TRBJ1-5	NA	TRBV5-5
TGTGCCAGTAGTATAGACGGGGGGGCGTCGTATCAGCCCCAGCATTTT	CASSIDGGASYQPQHF	NA	TRBJ1-5	NA	TRBV19
TGTGCCAGCAGCCCCGGGACAGGGTGGCATGAGCAGTTCTTC	CASSPGTGWHEQFF	TRBD1	TRBJ2-1	NA	TRBV2
TGTGCCAGCAGCTCCTACAGGGGGGTGGGGGAAAAACTGTTTTTT	CASSSYRGVGEKLFF	TRBD1	TRBJ1-4	once	TRBV7-9
TGTGCCAGCAGCTTGCTGTCTGTAGTTAGCACAGATACGCAGTATTTT	CASSLLSVVSTDTQYF	NA	TRBJ2-3	NA	TRBV5-4
TGTGCCAGCAGCCCGTCGGACAGGGGCCTAAAAACCCAGTACTTC	CASSPSDRGLKTQYF	TRBD1	TRBJ2-5	NA	TRBV5-4
TGTGCCAGCAGCTCCGGGGGCTCCTACGAGCAGTACTTC	CASSSGGSYEQYF	NA	TRBJ2-7	NA	TRBV11-3
TGTGCCAGCTCACCAACGGCGGGGGAGGGCTACACCTTC	CASSPTAGEGYTF	NA	TRBJ1-2	NA	TRBV18
TGTGCCAGCAGCTTGGGACAGGGGGTTGTGGGCTACACCTTC	CASSLGQGVVGYTF	TRBD1	TRBJ1-2	NA	TRBV11-2
TGCGCCAGCAGTGAGTCGCCGGGGGAGCAGTTCTTC	CASSESPGEQFF	NA	TRBJ2-1	NA	TRBV10-1
TGTGCCAGCACCAAACCCCAGGGGGCGGGTGGAAACACCATATATTTT	CASTKPQGAGGNTIYF	TRBD1	TRBJ1-3	once	TRBV28
TGTGCCAGCAGCTTACGGCGGGAGAATATCTACGAGCAGTACTTC	CASSLRRENIYEQYF	TRBD2	TRBJ2-7	NA	TRBV7-2
TGTGCCAGCAGCGTAAACGGACACTCTGGAAACACCATATATTTT	CASSVNGHSGNTIYF	NA	TRBJ1-3	NA	TRBV9
TGTGCCAGCAGCCAACAACAGTTCACTAGCTCCTACAATGAGCAGTTCTTC	CASSQQQFTSSYNEQFF	NA	TRBJ2-1	NA	TRBV3-1/TRBV3-2
TGTGCCAGCAGCATTACAGGGGGCTCCCTTGAAGCTTTCTTT	CASSITGGSLEAFF	TRBD1	TRBJ1-1	NA	TRBV9
TGTGCCAGCAGCTTAGGAGGAACTAATGAAAAACTGTTTTTT	CASSLGGTNEKLFF	NA	TRBJ1-4	NA	TRBV5-4
TGTGCCAGCAGTGCGGACAGTACCACCGGGGAGCTGTTTTTT	CASSADSTTGELFF	NA	TRBJ2-2	NA	TRBV2